This entry lists 20 T cell receptor beta chains sequenced from one sample in a study of cytomegalovirus exposure and HLA in healthy donors. PCR amplification relied on 60 Vbeta primers (plus 13 Jbeta primers). TCRdb keeps only in-frame clones here, not all; method: immunoSEQ multiplex PCR. The repertoire holds 130,000 or so clones, with 77% as singletons. Sequenced: PBMCs. Receptor source: a woman in her fifties or sixties in good health and CMV-seronegative.

The rearrangement links TRBV5-1 to TRBJ2-5; 8 nucleotides agree with TRBD2. This CDR3 has 15 residues. Germline V gives CDR1 SGHRS, CDR2 YFSETQ. Germline trimming cut 4 bases from V and 1 base from J; bases unmatched to any gene: 6. Here the CDR3 reads CASSQSGGGQETQYF. The CDR3 bases are TGCGCCAGCAGCCAAAGCGGGGGAGGCCAAGAGACCCAGTACTTC.

This clone was observed a single time. The rearrangement joins TRBV7-3 to TRBJ2-5; 10 bases fit TRBD2. The CDR3 runs to 18 residues. Trimming cost V 1 base and J 1 base; bases outside gene matches: 9. Germline-derived CDR1 and CDR2 are SGHTA and FQGTGA. CDR3 amino acids: CASSLMGPASGSQETQYF. In DNA, the CDR3 is TGTGCCAGCAGCTTAATGGGGCCGGCTAGCGGGAGCCAAGAGACCCAGTACTTC.

This clone showed up just once. This chain uses TRBV6-1 with TRBJ1-2; 10 nucleotides line up with TRBD1. Germline values: CDR1 MNHNS, CDR2 SASEGT. The J segment lost 6 bases and the V segment lost 2 bases, leaving 6 bases of the junction unmatched. CDR3 size: 15 residues. CDR3 residues: CASSESTGGFDGYTF. The CDR3 DNA follows: TGTGCCAGCAGTGAATCGACAGGGGGCTTTGATGGCTACACCTTC.

The chain joins TRBV9 to TRBJ1-1, with D possibly being TRBD1 (6 bases). The germline V and J ends were trimmed by 0 bases and 9 bases, with 21 bases remaining between them. Per the germline V gene, CDR1 is SGDLS and CDR2 is YYNGEE. The CDR3 is made up of 16 amino acids. The DNA of the CDR3 is TGTGCCAGCAGCGTAGGTTTGGCACAGGGTGAGGGGAAAGCTTTCTTT. It codes for CASSVGLAQGEGKAFF.

DNA of the CDR3: TGTGCCAGCAGCACACTCACAGGGGGATGGACCGGGGAGCTGTTTTTT. Its protein product is CASSTLTGGWTGELFF. The chain is built from TRBV7-3 and TRBJ2-2; TRBD1 matches 8 bases. Germline assignment: CDR1 SGHTA and CDR2 FQGTGA. V was clipped by 5 bases and J by 5 bases; unmatched bases: 10. The CDR3 runs 16 residues.

This chain uses TRBV6-1 with TRBJ2-7; 9 bases are shared with TRBD1. The CDR3 covers 14 residues. V gave up 6 bases and J gave up 5 bases; unmatched junction bases: 8. Germline-derived CDR1 and CDR2 are MNHNS and SASEGT. This chain's CDR3 is CASRPTQGAHEQYF. CDR3 in DNA: TGTGCCAGCAGACCTACACAGGGGGCCCACGAGCAGTACTTC.

The V gene is TRBV7-9, the J gene TRBJ1-1; the match to TRBD1 covers 9 bases. Germline CDR1 is SEHNR and CDR2 is FQNEAQ (reference sequence). Trimming took 5 bases from V and 1 from J; bases not matched to a gene: 5. The CDR3 covers 15 residues. CDR3 residues: CASSPRTGANTEAFF. CDR3 nucleotides: TGTGCCAGCAGCCCGAGGACAGGGGCGAACACTGAAGCTTTCTTT.

The chain joins TRBV7-9 to TRBJ2-1; D not resolved. Germline loops: CDR1 SEHNR, CDR2 FQNEAQ (reference sequence). V shed 7 bases and J shed 6 bases, with 10 bases lying between them. This CDR3 region has 12 residues. For the CDR3, the DNA is TGTGCCAGCAACGGGTTCGCCAATGAGCAGTTCTTC. Translated, it gives CASNGFANEQFF.

This chain links TRBV21-1 with TRBJ2-3; the table calls TRBD1, which could not be checked here. TRBV21-1 constitutes a pseudogene. This CDR3 spans 18 amino acids. The CDR3 sequence is CASNKGDPRDRSTDTQYF. CDR3 nucleotides: TGTGCCAGCAACAAAGGGGATCCCCGGGACAGGAGCACAGATACGCAGTATTTT.

The chain joins TRBV6-5 to TRBJ1-6; possibly TRBD1 for D (6 bases). The length of the CDR3 is 13 residues. CDR1 is MNHEY and CDR2 is SVGAGI in the germline V gene. V was cut by 7 bases and J by 7 bases, with 11 bases left in between. In DNA form, the CDR3 reads TGTGCCAGCACCTCAGGGGCCAATTCACCCCTCCACTTT. This gives the protein CASTSGANSPLHF.

This clone was counted between two and nine times. V gene TRBV18 combines with J gene TRBJ2-3, with TRBD1 matching 9 bases. The CDR3 spans 16 residues. From germline, CDR1 is KGHSH and CDR2 LQKENI. The ends lost 0 bases at V and 3 bases at J; junction bases unmatched: 4. The CDR3 nucleotides read TGTGCCAGCTCACCACCGGGACAGGGACGGACAGATACGCAGTATTTT. Amino acids: CASSPPGQGRTDTQYF.

The J gene is TRBJ2-5, the V gene TRBV5-1; perhaps TRBD1 as D (6 bases). CDR3 length: 14 residues. Germline V CDR1 and CDR2: SGHRS, YFSETQ. Trimming shortened V by 0 bases and J by 4 bases, and 10 bases separated the two germline ends. CDR3 in DNA: TGCGCCAGCAGCTTGGACAGGGCGTCAGAGACCCAGTACTTC. This gives the protein CASSLDRASETQYF. The whole variable domain, remainder taken from reference TRBV5-1 and TRBJ2-5, is KAGVTQTPRYLIKTRGQQVTLSCSPISGHRSVSWYQQTPGQGLQFLFEYFSETQRNKGNFPGRFSGRQFSNSRSEMNVSTLELGDSALYLCASSLDRASETQYFGPGTRLLVL.

V and J are TRBV5-1 and TRBJ2-1; TRBD2 aligns across 9 bases. The V and J ends lost 1 base and 6 bases, in that order; junction bases with no gene match: 2. CDR3 length: 14 amino acids. Germline CDR1 is SGHRS and CDR2 is YFSETQ. In DNA, the CDR3 is TGCGCCAGCAGCTTGAGCGGGAGGCCCAATGAGCAGTTCTTC. This gives the protein CASSLSGRPNEQFF.

This clone was counted a single time. The V and J genes are TRBV29-1 and TRBJ1-6; 7 positions agree with TRBD1. In germline, CDR1 is SQVTM, CDR2 ANQGSEA. CDR3 length: 17 amino acids. V dropped 4 bases and J dropped 8; count of bases not matched to a gene: 17. CDR3 amino acids: CSVGEGGGMRRDSPLHF. CDR3 in DNA: TGCAGCGTTGGGGAAGGAGGGGGCATGAGGAGGGATTCACCCCTCCACTTT.

Here the CDR3 DNA reads TGTGCCAGCTCACCAGTCGGACAGGTCAACTATGGCTACACCTTC. Translating gives CASSPVGQVNYGYTF. V gene TRBV18 combines with J gene TRBJ1-2, with 7 bases aligning to TRBD1. Trimming removed 2 bases from V and 2 bases from J; junction bases left unmatched: 5. The CDR3 contains 15 residues. Germline CDR1 reads KGHSH; CDR2 reads LQKENI. The whole variable domain, remainder taken from reference TRBV18 and TRBJ1-2, is NAGVMQNPRHLVRRRGQEARLRCSPMKGHSHVYWYRQLPEEGLKFMVYLQKENIIDESGMPKERFSAEFPKEGPSILRIQQVVRGDSAAYFCASSPVGQVNYGYTFGSGTRLTVV.

The sample holds a few counts of this clone. The chain has TRBV7-3 and TRBJ2-7, with TRBD1 as a possible D gene (7 bases). V lost 2 bases and J lost 6, with 17 bases in between. This CDR3 has 15 residues. Germline assignment: CDR1 SGHTA and CDR2 FQGTGA. The CDR3: CASSLYGAGGTEQYF. CDR3 coding DNA: TGTGCCAGCAGCTTATACGGGGCAGGGGGGACCGAGCAGTACTTC.

This CDR3 is CASSIDSRTIPEAFF. The CDR3 coding sequence is TGTGCCAGTAGTATAGATTCGAGGACAATTCCTGAAGCTTTCTTT. The chain recombines TRBV19 with TRBJ1-1, with a tentative D call TRBD1 (5 bases). This CDR3 region has 15 residues. Germline V gene lookup returns CDR1 LNHDA and CDR2 SQIVND (reference sequence). With 0 bases removed from V and 6 bases from J, the gap between germline ends came to 14 bases.

The chain has TRBV6-1 and TRBJ1-2, with D possibly TRBD1 on 5 matching bases. Germline CDR1 and CDR2: MNHNS and SASEGT. Trimming stripped 4 bases from V and 1 base from J, with 13 bases between. This CDR3 spans 15 amino acids. CDR3 sequence reads: CASSAYRNNNYGYTF. The CDR3 DNA reads as TGTGCCAGCAGTGCATACAGGAATAATAACTATGGCTACACCTTC.

This clone has just one count. The J gene is TRBJ2-3, the V gene TRBV2; 9 bases map to TRBD1. Losses at the gene ends were 4 bases for V and 2 bases for J; bases not matched to a gene: 13. The CDR3 has 18 amino acids. The germline gives CDR1 SNHLY, CDR2 FYNNEI. The CDR3 coding sequence is TGTGCCAGCAGTGGCACAGGGGGCCCCCGGAGGGCCACAGATACGCAGTATTTT. It translates to CASSGTGGPRRATDTQYF.

This clone was detected only once. CDR3 nucleotide sequence: TGTGCCAGCAGTTTGGGTTCCGAAGTAAGGGGCGACGAGCAGTACTTC. Its protein product is CASSLGSEVRGDEQYF. This chain joins TRBV28 and TRBJ2-7; weak D call: TRBD1 (5 bases). V was pared by 3 bases and J by 5 bases, with 20 bases between. Germline V lookup: CDR1 MDHEN, CDR2 SYDVKM. The CDR3 covers 16 residues.